This TCR beta chain is from a study of metastatic and nonmetastatic thyroid tumors. Looking at the study overall: Comparison of repertoires was carried out across blood and tumor or nodule tissue from malignant and benign thyroid patients. Whole-study results and caveats: Across blood and tumor, TCR beta diversity in malignant thyroid tumors was reportedly significantly higher than in benign nodules.

This clone was detected ten times or more. Its antigen is as yet unknown. Ahead of thyroid surgery, no patient had received treatment of any kind. TCRdb called clones again from the PCR reads with MiXCR. The sample has about 49,000 clones; approximately 22% are singletons. The V end lost 7 bases, the J end lost 0 bases, and 16 bases lay between the germline ends. The CDR3 consists of 16 residues. Germline-derived CDR1 and CDR2 are SGHDT and YYEEEE. Sequencing was done on a sample of blood. This sequence joins TRBV5-6 and TRBJ2-2; tentatively, D is TRBD1 or TRBD2 (6 bases each). The source is a female donor with papillary thyroid cancer or a benign thyroid nodule (not recorded which). Some clones in this sample may be carry-over from other donors' samples. The CDR3, as DNA: TGTGCCAGCTCTCGAGGGGGGCGCGCGAACACCGGGGAGCTGTTTTTT. Amino acid sequence: CASSRGGRANTGELFF.